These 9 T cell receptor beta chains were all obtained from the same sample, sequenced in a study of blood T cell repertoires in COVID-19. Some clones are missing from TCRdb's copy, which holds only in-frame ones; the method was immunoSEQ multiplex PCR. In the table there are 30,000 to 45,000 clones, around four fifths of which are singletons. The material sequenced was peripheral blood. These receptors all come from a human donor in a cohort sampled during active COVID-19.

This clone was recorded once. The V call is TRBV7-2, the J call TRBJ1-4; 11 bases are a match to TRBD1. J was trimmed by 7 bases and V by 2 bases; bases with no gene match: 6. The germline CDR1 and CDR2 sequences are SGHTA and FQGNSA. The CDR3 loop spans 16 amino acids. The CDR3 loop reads CASSLNVGTGGEKLFF. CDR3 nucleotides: TGTGCCAGCAGCTTAAATGTTGGGACAGGGGGTGAAAAACTGTTTTTT. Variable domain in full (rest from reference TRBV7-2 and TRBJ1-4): GAGVSQSPSNKVTEKGKDVELRCDPISGHTALYWYRQSLGQGLEFLIYFQGNSAPDKSGLPSDRFSAERTGGSVSTLTIQRTQQEDSAVYLCASSLNVGTGGEKLFFGSGTQLSVL.

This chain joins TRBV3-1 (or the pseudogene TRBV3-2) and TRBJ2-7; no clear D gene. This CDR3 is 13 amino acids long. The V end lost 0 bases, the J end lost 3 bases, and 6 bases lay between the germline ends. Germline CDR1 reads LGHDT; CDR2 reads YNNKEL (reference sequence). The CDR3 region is CASSQDTGYEQYF. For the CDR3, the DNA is TGTGCCAGCAGCCAAGATACGGGCTACGAGCAGTACTTC.

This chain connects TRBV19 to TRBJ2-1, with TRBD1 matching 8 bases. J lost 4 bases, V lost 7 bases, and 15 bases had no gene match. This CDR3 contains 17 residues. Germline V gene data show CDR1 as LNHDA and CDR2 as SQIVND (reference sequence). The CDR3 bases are TGTGCCAGTAAGACAGGGGCTGCTGACTGGGGGTACAATGAGCAGTTCTTC. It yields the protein CASKTGAADWGYNEQFF.

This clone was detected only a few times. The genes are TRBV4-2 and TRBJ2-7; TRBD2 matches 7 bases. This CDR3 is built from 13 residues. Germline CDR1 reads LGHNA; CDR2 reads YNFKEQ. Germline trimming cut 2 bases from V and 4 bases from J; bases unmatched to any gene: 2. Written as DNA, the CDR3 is TGTGCCAGCAGCCAAAATAGCGGGTACGAGCAGTACTTC. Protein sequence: CASSQNSGYEQYF.

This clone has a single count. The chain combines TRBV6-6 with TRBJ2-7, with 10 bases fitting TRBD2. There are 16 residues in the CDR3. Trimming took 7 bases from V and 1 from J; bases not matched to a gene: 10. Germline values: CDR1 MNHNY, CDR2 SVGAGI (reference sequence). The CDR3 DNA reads TGTGCCAGCATCGGGTTAGCGGGGGGAAATTCCTACGAGCAGTACTTC. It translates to CASIGLAGGNSYEQYF.

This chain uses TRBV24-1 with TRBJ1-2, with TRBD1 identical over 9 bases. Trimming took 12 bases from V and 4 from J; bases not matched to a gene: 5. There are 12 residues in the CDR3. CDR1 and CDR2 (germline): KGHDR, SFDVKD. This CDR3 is CASSGQGYGYTF. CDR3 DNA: TGTGCCTCCTCGGGACAGGGCTATGGCTACACCTTC.

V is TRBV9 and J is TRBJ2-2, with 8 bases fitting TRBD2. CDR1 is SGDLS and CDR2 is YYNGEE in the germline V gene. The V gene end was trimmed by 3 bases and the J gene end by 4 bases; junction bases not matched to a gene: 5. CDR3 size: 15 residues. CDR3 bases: TGTGCCAGCAGCGCCCTCGGGGGGGGCACCGGGGAGCTGTTTTTT. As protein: CASSALGGGTGELFF. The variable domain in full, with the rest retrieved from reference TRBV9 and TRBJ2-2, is DSGVTQTPKHLITATGQRVTLRCSPRSGDLSVYWYQQSLDQGLQFLIQYYNGEERAKGNILERFSAQQFPDLHSELNLSSLELGDSALYFCASSALGGGTGELFFGEGSRLTVL.

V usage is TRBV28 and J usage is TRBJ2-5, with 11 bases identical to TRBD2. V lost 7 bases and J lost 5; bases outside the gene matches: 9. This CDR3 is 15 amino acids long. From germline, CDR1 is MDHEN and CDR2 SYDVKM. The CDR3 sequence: CASTYSGGAGETQYF. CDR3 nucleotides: TGTGCCAGCACATATAGCGGGGGGGCTGGGGAGACCCAGTACTTC.

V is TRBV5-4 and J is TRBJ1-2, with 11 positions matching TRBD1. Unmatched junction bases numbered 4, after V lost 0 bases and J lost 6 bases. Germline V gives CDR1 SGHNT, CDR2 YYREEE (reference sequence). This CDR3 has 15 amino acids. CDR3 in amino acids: CASSLGTGGADGYTF. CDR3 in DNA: TGTGCCAGCAGCTTGGGGACAGGGGGCGCGGATGGCTACACCTTC.